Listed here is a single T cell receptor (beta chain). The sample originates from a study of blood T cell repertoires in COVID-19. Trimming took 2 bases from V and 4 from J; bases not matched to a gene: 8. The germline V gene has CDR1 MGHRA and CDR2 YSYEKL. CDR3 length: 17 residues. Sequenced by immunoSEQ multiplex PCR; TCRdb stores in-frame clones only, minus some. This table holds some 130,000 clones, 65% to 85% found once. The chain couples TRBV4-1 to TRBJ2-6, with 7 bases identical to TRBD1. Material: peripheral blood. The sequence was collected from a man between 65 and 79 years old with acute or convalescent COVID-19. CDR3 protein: CASSQWAQGYGANVLTF. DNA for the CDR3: TGCGCCAGCAGCCAATGGGCACAGGGGTACGGGGCCAACGTCCTGACTTTC.